This entry features one TCR beta chain sequence. The antigen remains unidentified. V gave up 0 bases and J gave up 8 bases, with 10 bases separating them. The CDR3 contains 12 residues. The germline V gene has CDR1 GTSNPN and CDR2 SVGIG (reference sequence). The data belong to a study of cytomegalovirus exposure and HLA in healthy donors. Study-wide context: An early data release held 70 million to 90 million unique TCRs from HLA-typed donors.

Overall study results and limits: Overall, 164 TCR beta chains were annotated as cytomegalovirus-associated. It was reported in a later analysis that an Asian-associated ancestry cluster showed fewer N-insertions than the approximately 700-donor mean. HLA alleles were associated with 16,951 TCR beta sequences in a later analysis at 0.05 false discovery rate.

Use of 60 Vbeta and 13 Jbeta primers characterized the PCR. The method was immunoSEQ multiplex PCR; TCRdb's version includes in-frame clones alone and lacks a portion of them. The table has around 150,000 clones, roughly 79% seen once; the top ten hold roughly 1.1%. The sample taken for sequencing was PBMCs. This TCR derives from a male donor in good health and CMV-seronegative. The chain couples TRBV30 to TRBJ1-2, with D unclear. The CDR3 DNA reads TGTGCCTGGAGTGTAGGGCCGGGGGGCTACACCTTC. It is translated as CAWSVGPGGYTF.